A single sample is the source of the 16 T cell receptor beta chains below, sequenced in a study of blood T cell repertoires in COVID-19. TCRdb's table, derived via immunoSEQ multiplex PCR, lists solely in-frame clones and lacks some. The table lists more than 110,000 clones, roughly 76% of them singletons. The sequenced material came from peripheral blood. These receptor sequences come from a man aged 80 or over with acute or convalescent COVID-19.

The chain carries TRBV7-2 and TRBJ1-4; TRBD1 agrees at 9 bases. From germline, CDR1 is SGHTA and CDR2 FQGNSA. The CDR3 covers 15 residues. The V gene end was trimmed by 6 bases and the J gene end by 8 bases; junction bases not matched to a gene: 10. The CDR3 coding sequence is TGTGCCAGCAGGCTAATCGGGACAGGGCAAGAAAAACTGTTTTTT. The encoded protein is CASRLIGTGQEKLFF.

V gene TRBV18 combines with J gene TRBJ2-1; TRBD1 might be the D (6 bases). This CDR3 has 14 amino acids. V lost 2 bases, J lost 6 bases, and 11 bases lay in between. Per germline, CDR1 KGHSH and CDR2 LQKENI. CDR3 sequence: CASSPKTGGNEQFF. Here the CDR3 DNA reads TGTGCCAGCTCACCAAAGACAGGCGGCAATGAGCAGTTCTTC.

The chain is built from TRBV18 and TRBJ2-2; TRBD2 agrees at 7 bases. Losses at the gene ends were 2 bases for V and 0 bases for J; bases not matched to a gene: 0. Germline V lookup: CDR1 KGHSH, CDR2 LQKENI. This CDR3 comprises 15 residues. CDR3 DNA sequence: TGTGCCAGCTCACCAGGACTAGCGAACACCGGGGAGCTGTTTTTT. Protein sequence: CASSPGLANTGELFF.

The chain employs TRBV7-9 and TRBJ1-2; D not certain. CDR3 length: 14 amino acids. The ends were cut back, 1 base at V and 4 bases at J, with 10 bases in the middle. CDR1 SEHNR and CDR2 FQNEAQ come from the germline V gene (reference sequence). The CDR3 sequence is CASSLDGGLYGYTF. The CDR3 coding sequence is TGTGCCAGCAGCTTAGATGGAGGACTCTATGGCTACACCTTC.

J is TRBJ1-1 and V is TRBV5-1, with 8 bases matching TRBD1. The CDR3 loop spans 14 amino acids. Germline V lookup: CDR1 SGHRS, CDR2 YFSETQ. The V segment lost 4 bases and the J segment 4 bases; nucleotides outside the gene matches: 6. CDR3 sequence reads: CASSPYGQGTEAFF. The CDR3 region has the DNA TGCGCCAGCAGCCCTTATGGACAGGGCACTGAAGCTTTCTTT. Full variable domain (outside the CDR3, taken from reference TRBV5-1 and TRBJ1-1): KAGVTQTPRYLIKTRGQQVTLSCSPISGHRSVSWYQQTPGQGLQFLFEYFSETQRNKGNFPGRFSGRQFSNSRSEMNVSTLELGDSALYLCASSPYGQGTEAFFGQGTRLTVV.

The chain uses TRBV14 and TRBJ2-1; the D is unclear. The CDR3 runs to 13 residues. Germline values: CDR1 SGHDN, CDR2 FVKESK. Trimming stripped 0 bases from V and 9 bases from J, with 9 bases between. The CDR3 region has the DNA TGTGCCAGCAGCCAAGATCCGGCAGGTGAGCAGTTCTTC. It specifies CASSQDPAGEQFF.

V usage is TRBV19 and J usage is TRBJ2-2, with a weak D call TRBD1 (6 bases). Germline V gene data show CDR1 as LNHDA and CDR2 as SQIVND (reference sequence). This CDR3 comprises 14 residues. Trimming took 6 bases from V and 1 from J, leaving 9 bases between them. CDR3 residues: CASRPGQNTGELFF. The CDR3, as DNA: TGTGCCAGTAGACCGGGACAGAACACCGGGGAGCTGTTTTTT.

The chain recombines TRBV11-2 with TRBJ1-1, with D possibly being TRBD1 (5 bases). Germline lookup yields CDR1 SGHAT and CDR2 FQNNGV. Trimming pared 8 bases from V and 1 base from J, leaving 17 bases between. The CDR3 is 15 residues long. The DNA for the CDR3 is TGTGCCAGCGGGGGGTTTCGCCTTACGAACACTGAAGCTTTCTTT. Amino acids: CASGGFRLTNTEAFF.

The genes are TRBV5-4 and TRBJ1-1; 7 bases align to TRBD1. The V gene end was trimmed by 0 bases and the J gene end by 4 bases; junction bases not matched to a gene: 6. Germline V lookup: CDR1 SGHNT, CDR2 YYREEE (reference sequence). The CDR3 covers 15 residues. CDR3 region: CASSLGRGRITEAFF. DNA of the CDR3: TGTGCCAGCAGCTTGGGAAGGGGGCGGATCACTGAAGCTTTCTTT.

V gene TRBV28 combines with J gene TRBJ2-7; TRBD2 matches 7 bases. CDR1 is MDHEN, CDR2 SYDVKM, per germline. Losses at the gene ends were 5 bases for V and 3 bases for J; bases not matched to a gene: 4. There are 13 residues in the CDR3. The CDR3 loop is CASSGGGIYEQYF. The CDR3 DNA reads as TGTGCCAGCAGTGGGGGGGGGATCTACGAGCAGTACTTC.

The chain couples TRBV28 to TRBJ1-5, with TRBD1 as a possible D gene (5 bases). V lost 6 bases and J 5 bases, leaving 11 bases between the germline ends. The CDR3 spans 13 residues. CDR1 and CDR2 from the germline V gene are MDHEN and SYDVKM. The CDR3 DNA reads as TGTGCCAGCAGACACCAACAGGATCAGCCCCAGCATTTT. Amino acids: CASRHQQDQPQHF.

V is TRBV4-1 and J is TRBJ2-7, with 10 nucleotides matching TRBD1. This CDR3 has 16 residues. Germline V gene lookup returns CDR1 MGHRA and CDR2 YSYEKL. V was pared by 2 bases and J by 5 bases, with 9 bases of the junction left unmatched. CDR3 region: CASSQPPGQGLHEQYF. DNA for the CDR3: TGCGCCAGCAGCCAACCCCCGGGACAGGGGCTCCACGAGCAGTACTTC.

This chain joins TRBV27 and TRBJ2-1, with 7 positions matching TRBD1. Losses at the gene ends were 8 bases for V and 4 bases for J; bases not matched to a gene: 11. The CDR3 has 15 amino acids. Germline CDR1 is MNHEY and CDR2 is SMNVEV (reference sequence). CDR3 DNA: TGTGCCAGCGGCTATAGGGGGCTTGGGTACAATGAGCAGTTCTTC. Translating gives CASGYRGLGYNEQFF.

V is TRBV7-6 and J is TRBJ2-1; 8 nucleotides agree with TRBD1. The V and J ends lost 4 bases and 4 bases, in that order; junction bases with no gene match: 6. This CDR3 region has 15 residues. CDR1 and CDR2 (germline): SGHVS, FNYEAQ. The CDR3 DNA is TGTGCCAGCAGCTCCGGGACAGGCCAATACAATGAGCAGTTCTTC. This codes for CASSSGTGQYNEQFF.

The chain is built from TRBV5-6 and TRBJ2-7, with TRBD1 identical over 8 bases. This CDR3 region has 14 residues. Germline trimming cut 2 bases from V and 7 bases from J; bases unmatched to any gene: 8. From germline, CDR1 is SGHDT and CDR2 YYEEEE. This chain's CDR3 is CASSFGQGVGEQYF. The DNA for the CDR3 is TGTGCCAGCAGCTTCGGACAGGGAGTGGGTGAGCAGTACTTC.

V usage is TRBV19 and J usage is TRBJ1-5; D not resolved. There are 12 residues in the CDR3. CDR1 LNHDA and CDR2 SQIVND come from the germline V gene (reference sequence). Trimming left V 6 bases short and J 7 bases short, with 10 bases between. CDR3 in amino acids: CASRLPGQPQHF. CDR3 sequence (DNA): TGTGCCAGTAGGCTACCGGGACAGCCCCAGCATTTT.